This T cell receptor (beta chain) was documented in a study of human T cells and chemical hapten exposure. TCRdb used MiXCR to reprocess the RACE reads, holding one entry per CDR3 protein. This table has 30,000 to 35,000 distinct CDR3 sequences, approximately 5% appearing once. Documented time point: healthy volunteer bleed at 6 weeks. Total RNA came from unfractionated whole blood. The CDR3 is 13 residues long. The V and J ends lost 2 bases and 6 bases respectively, with 10 bases between them. This clonotype has a count of ten or more. The specimen sequenced was whole blood. The chain has TRBV12-3 or TRBV12-4 and TRBJ1-2; D is unresolved. The TCR was taken from a human donor in good health. Some clones in this sample may be carry-over from other donors' samples. The CDR3 protein is CASSLSRIHGYTF. The CDR3 DNA reads as TGTGCCAGCAGTTTAAGCAGGATACATGGCTACACCTTC.